Presented here are 21 T cell receptor beta chains from one specimen sequenced in a study of OX40 agonist ivuxolimab in advanced cancers. Method: immunoSEQ multiplex PCR; TCRdb's copy keeps in-frame clones and lacks some. The table has approximately 70,000 clones, about 88% seen once. The sequencing here drew on CD4+ or CD8+ T cells sorted from blood, taken in a trial of the OX40 agonist ivuxolimab. The receptors were gathered from an adult with an advanced solid tumor such as melanoma, head and neck, liver or kidney cancer.

The chain is built from TRBV20-1 and TRBJ2-1; possible D gene TRBD1, 5 bases. Germline V gene sequence: CDR1 DFQATT, CDR2 SNEGSKA (reference sequence). V dropped 3 bases and J dropped 12 bases, with 12 bases sitting between them. The CDR3 has 11 residues. As DNA, the CDR3 is TGCAGTGCTAGGTCTGGGGCCGGGCAGTTCTTC. Its protein is CSARSGAGQFF.

The chain's CDR3 is CASSMGQGNTDTQYF. DNA for the CDR3: TGTGCCAGTAGTATGGGACAGGGGAACACAGATACGCAGTATTTT. V and J are TRBV19 and TRBJ2-3, with 10 bases lining up with TRBD1. Looked up from germline, CDR1 is LNHDA and CDR2 is SQIVND (reference sequence). The CDR3 spans 15 residues. The V segment lost 3 bases and the J segment 2 bases; nucleotides outside the gene matches: 2.

The V and J genes are TRBV28 and TRBJ1-1; D unclear. This CDR3 is 11 amino acids long. Germline V gene lookup returns CDR1 MDHEN and CDR2 SYDVKM. The germline V and J ends were trimmed by 7 bases and 5 bases, with 8 bases remaining between them. CDR3 region: CASTRVTEAFF. CDR3 sequence (DNA): TGTGCCAGCACACGGGTTACTGAAGCTTTCTTT.

This chain uses TRBV10-3 with TRBJ1-1, with TRBD1 matching over 7 bases. Germline-derived CDR1 and CDR2 are ENHRY and SYGVKD. The CDR3 spans 13 residues. The V gene end was trimmed by 7 bases and the J gene end by 4 bases; junction bases not matched to a gene: 6. CDR3 DNA sequence: TGTGCCATCATGGTGGCAGGGGGCACTGAAGCTTTCTTT. Protein product: CAIMVAGGTEAFF.

V gene TRBV5-5 combines with J gene TRBJ1-4; a weak D match, TRBD1 (5 bases). CDR3 length: 14 residues. Germline V gives CDR1 SGHKS, CDR2 YYEKEE (reference sequence). V was shortened by 4 bases and J by 0 bases, with 7 bases between the two germline ends. CDR3 sequence (DNA): TGTGCCAGCAGCCAGGGAGCAACTAATGAAAAACTGTTTTTT. Translating gives CASSQGATNEKLFF.

The chain couples TRBV2 to TRBJ2-1; 8 nucleotides agree with TRBD1. Losses at the gene ends were 4 bases for V and 4 bases for J; bases not matched to a gene: 6. From germline, CDR1 is SNHLY and CDR2 FYNNEI. The CDR3 has 15 residues. The CDR3 DNA reads as TGTGCCAGCAGTGGGACAGGGAGGATATACAATGAGCAGTTCTTC. This encodes CASSGTGRIYNEQFF.

The chain is built from TRBV19 and TRBJ1-2, with no clear D. The CDR3 extends over 12 amino acids. V was cut by 0 bases and J by 4 bases, with 3 bases left in between. The germline V gene has CDR1 LNHDA and CDR2 SQIVND (reference sequence). CDR3: CASSIEVYGYTF. The CDR3 coding sequence is TGTGCCAGTAGTATAGAAGTCTATGGCTACACCTTC.

The chain recombines TRBV28 with TRBJ2-7; the D is unclear. The CDR3 contains 15 residues. Per the germline V gene, CDR1 is MDHEN and CDR2 is SYDVKM. With 3 bases removed from V and 2 bases from J, the gap between germline ends came to 14 bases. This CDR3 reads CASSFRLARAYEQYF. The CDR3 DNA is TGTGCCAGCAGTTTTAGACTCGCTCGGGCCTACGAGCAGTACTTC.

The chain combines TRBV5-1 with TRBJ2-7; 8 bases align to TRBD1. The CDR3 covers 16 residues. Germline V gene sequence: CDR1 SGHRS, CDR2 YFSETQ. V dropped 0 bases and J dropped 3; count of bases not matched to a gene: 8. The chain's CDR3 is CASSLVSGGIDYEQYF. CDR3 in DNA: TGCGCCAGCAGCTTGGTTTCAGGGGGCATCGACTACGAGCAGTACTTC.

The chain carries TRBV18 and TRBJ1-3; tentatively, D is TRBD1 (5 bases). V dropped 2 bases and J dropped 4 bases, with 12 bases sitting between them. CDR1 KGHSH and CDR2 LQKENI come from the germline V gene. CDR3 length: 15 amino acids. The CDR3 region is CASSPGANLGNTIYF. The DNA of the CDR3 is TGTGCCAGCTCACCAGGGGCCAATTTAGGAAACACCATATATTTT. Combining the CDR3 with reference TRBV18 and TRBJ1-3 gives the whole variable domain NAGVMQNPRHLVRRRGQEARLRCSPMKGHSHVYWYRQLPEEGLKFMVYLQKENIIDESGMPKERFSAEFPKEGPSILRIQQVVRGDSAAYFCASSPGANLGNTIYFGEGSWLTVV.

The chain has TRBV18 and TRBJ2-7; TRBD1 matches 10 bases. This CDR3 has 14 amino acids. Trimming took 4 bases from V and 2 from J; bases not matched to a gene: 2. Germline V gene sequence: CDR1 KGHSH, CDR2 LQKENI. The CDR3 coding sequence is TGTGCCAGCTCACGGGACAGGGGAACCTACGAGCAGTACTTC. Protein product: CASSRDRGTYEQYF.

The chain couples TRBV11-2 to TRBJ2-7; perhaps TRBD2 as D (5 bases). There are 12 residues in the CDR3. Trimming took 4 bases from V and 2 from J, leaving 6 bases between them. Per the germline V gene, CDR1 is SGHAT and CDR2 is FQNNGV. CDR3 nucleotides: TGTGCCAGCAGCTCCGGGGCCTACGAGCAGTACTTC. Translated, it gives CASSSGAYEQYF. The full variable domain, with the rest looked up from reference TRBV11-2 and TRBJ2-7, is EAGVAQSPRYKIIEKRQSVAFWCNPISGHATLYWYQQILGQGPKLLIQFQNNGVVDDSQLPKDRFSAERLKGVDSTLKIQPAKLEDSAVYLCASSSGAYEQYFGPGTRLTVT.

Only a few counts were recorded for this clone. The chain uses TRBV18 and TRBJ2-2; the match to TRBD2 covers 9 bases. With V trimmed by 1 base and J by 2 bases, 5 bases remained unmatched. CDR1 KGHSH and CDR2 LQKENI come from the germline V gene. The CDR3 sequence is 17 residues long. The CDR3 bases are TGTGCCAGCTCACCACGGGCACTAGCGGGTAACACCGGGGAGCTGTTTTTT. Its protein is CASSPRALAGNTGELFF.

The chain links TRBV5-1 to TRBJ2-3; no firm D call. The CDR3 spans 15 residues. CDR1 is SGHRS and CDR2 is YFSETQ in the germline V gene. Trimming stripped 3 bases from V and 0 bases from J, with 11 bases between. CDR3 region: CASSSTSSSTDTQYF. DNA of the CDR3: TGCGCCAGCAGCTCGACCTCTTCTAGCACAGATACGCAGTATTTT.

The chain is built from TRBV5-4 and TRBJ1-3; no firm D call. This CDR3 is 13 amino acids long. The V gene lost 3 bases and the J gene lost 0 bases, with 4 bases spanning the gap. Germline values: CDR1 SGHNT, CDR2 YYREEE (reference sequence). CDR3 nucleotide sequence: TGTGCCAGCAGCTCGGCCTCTGGAAACACCATATATTTT. Translated, it gives CASSSASGNTIYF.

This clone was detected only once. The rearrangement joins TRBV18 to TRBJ2-5; 7 bases are shared with TRBD2. Trimming at V came to 3 bases and at J to 7 bases, leaving 8 bases not matched to a gene. Germline V gene sequence: CDR1 KGHSH, CDR2 LQKENI. The CDR3 length is 14 residues. The DNA of the CDR3 is TGTGCCAGCTCACCGGCGGGCAGGGAGGGGACCCAGTACTTC. This sequence encodes CASSPAGREGTQYF.

This clone has a single count. This chain joins TRBV18 and TRBJ2-7; D gene unclear. Germline V gives CDR1 KGHSH, CDR2 LQKENI. The CDR3 spans 13 residues. Trimming cost V 3 bases and J 5 bases, with 11 bases left between them. CDR3 sequence: CASSPSTPNEQYF. CDR3 nucleotides: TGTGCCAGCTCACCCTCGACGCCGAACGAGCAGTACTTC.

This chain links TRBV10-3 with TRBJ1-1; D unclear. The CDR3 is 15 residues long. The germline V and J ends were trimmed by 4 bases and 0 bases, with 12 bases remaining between them. Germline assignment: CDR1 ENHRY and CDR2 SYGVKD. CDR3: CAISVGLDMNTEAFF. The DNA of the CDR3 is TGTGCCATCAGTGTAGGACTCGATATGAACACTGAAGCTTTCTTT.

The gene calls are TRBV28 and TRBJ2-1; 10 bases match TRBD1. V shed 6 bases and J 10 bases; nucleotides not matched to a gene: 15. Germline loops: CDR1 MDHEN, CDR2 SYDVKM. This CDR3 has 16 residues. This chain's CDR3 is CASSSALGQGLNEQFF. The CDR3 DNA sequence: TGTGCCAGCAGCTCCGCTCTGGGACAGGGGTTAAACGAGCAGTTCTTC.

Remarks on this clone: At one end the junction does not follow the germline gene, possibly because of a read error. V usage is TRBV7-7 and J usage is TRBJ2-5; D gene unclear. This CDR3 region has 13 residues. In germline, CDR1 is SSHAT, CDR2 FNYEAQ (reference sequence). This chain's CDR3 is CASSFGYQETQYF. Here the CDR3 DNA reads TGTGCTAGCAGCTTTGGGTACCAAGAGACCCAGTACTTC.

This chain uses TRBV2 with TRBJ1-6, with 8 bases that match TRBD1. Germline CDR1 SNHLY, CDR2 FYNNEI. This CDR3 contains 13 residues. The V and J ends lost 7 bases and 7 bases, in that order; junction bases with no gene match: 3. The CDR3 DNA sequence: TGTGCCAGCAATCGACAGGGGAATTCACCCCTCCACTTT. Translated, it gives CASNRQGNSPLHF.